Listed below are T cell receptor beta chains from one sample, sequenced in a study of shared clonotypes between healthy human individuals. Generated by immunoSEQ multiplex PCR, the TCRdb table keeps only in-frame clones and is missing some. The profile covers 300,000 to 350,000 clones, with less than 85% appearing a single time and more than 9% taken by the ten largest. The sequenced sample consisted of memory CD4+ T cells sorted from blood. The receptors here all came from a man aged 30 to 39 in good health. Each CDR3 is given with its conserved first and last residue.

v_gene	len	CDR3aa
TRBV29-1	13	CSVEKTGFGEQYF
TRBV9	14	CASSPGAGNYGYTF
TRBV19	13	CASDRGRNQPQHF
TRBV10-3	15	CAISHGVAGSYEQYF
TRBV2	12	CASGQRTYEQYF
TRBV27	15	CALFIPGPWYNEQFF
TRBV20-1	11	CSAGHTDTQYF
TRBV2	16	CASKTTGDRSHYEQYF
TRBV6-4	15	CASSDSPRNEDTIYF
TRBV5-5	14	CASSFMVDPSTQYF
TRBV27	16	CASSLEDKRPRDEQFF
TRBV15	17	CATSSLDFSGSQYTQYF
TRBV19	17	CASSRGQFGVGNQPQHF
TRBV25-1	14	CASSEWGGNTEAFF
TRBV2	17	CASARGTGGSGANVLTF
TRBV14	13	CASSQDPGSTIYF
TRBV7-9	16	CASSLPSGFYQETQYF
TRBV5-1	19	CASSSLPPGQGSGANVLTF
TRBV2	16	CASSEMGRERNQPQHF
TRBV6-1	14	CASSGGFGNQPQHF
TRBV5-1	15	CASSPGQAPSQPQHF
TRBV28	11	CASIGANVLTF
TRBV28	11	CASTYGNQAFF
TRBV7-2	12	CASRSGTSEQFF
TRBV5-1	14	CASETSGSGETQYF
TRBV2	15	CASNPSGQGAYEQYF
TRBV7-9	15	CASSLFGGPAYEQYF
TRBV7-3	14	CASSLTRGTGDAFF
TRBV11-2	15	CASSLGTSGSDIQYF
TRBV11-2	14	CASSLRGRLDTQYF
TRBV2	16	CASSPPGKASTDTQYF
TRBV27	15	CASSFLRGQDNEQFF
TRBV4-3	15	CASSPSLAGAGPQHF
TRBV5-1	14	CASSKGQGAQEQYF
TRBV6-1	15	CASSAGTTNTGELFF